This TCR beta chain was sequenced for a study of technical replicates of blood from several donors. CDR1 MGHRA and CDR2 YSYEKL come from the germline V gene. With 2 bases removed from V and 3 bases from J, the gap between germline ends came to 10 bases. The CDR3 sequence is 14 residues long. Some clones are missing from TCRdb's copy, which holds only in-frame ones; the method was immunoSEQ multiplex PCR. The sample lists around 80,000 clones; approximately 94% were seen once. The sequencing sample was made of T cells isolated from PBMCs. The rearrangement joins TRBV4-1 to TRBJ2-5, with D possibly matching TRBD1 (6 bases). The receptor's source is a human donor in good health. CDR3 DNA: TGCGCCAGCAGCCAAACTGCAGGGGAAGAGACCCAGTACTTC. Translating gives CASSQTAGEETQYF.